The 24 T cell receptor beta chains reported below all come from one sample, sequenced in a study of cytomegalovirus exposure and HLA in healthy donors. The PCR used 60 Vbeta and 13 Jbeta primers. Repertoires were generated with immunoSEQ multiplex PCR, while TCRdb's copy carries only in-frame clones and drops some. The data contain about 190,000 clones, over 65% of them singletons. Material: PBMCs. These TCRs come from a man aged 40-49 years in good health and CMV-seropositive.

The rearrangement uses TRBV5-6 and TRBJ2-2; 7 bases align to TRBD1. The CDR3 consists of 17 residues. Germline loops: CDR1 SGHDT, CDR2 YYEEEE. Trimming at V came to 0 bases and at J to 0 bases, leaving 5 bases not matched to a gene. In DNA form, the CDR3 reads TGTGCCAGCAGCTTGGGACAGGGAAGATCGAACACCGGGGAGCTGTTTTTT. Translation: CASSLGQGRSNTGELFF.

This chain joins TRBV5-1 and TRBJ1-1; D possibly corresponds to TRBD1 (6 bases). V was cut by 4 bases and J by 6 bases, with 16 bases left in between. Germline-derived CDR1 and CDR2 are SGHRS and YFSETQ. This CDR3 is 14 amino acids long. CDR3 region: CASSAGAAGPEAFF. CDR3 coding DNA: TGCGCCAGCAGCGCGGGGGCCGCGGGCCCTGAAGCTTTCTTT.

This clone turned up a few times. The chain carries TRBV6-5 and TRBJ2-7; 7 nucleotides match TRBD2. Losses at the gene ends were 1 base for V and 2 bases for J; bases not matched to a gene: 2. The length of the CDR3 is 14 residues. Germline-derived CDR1 and CDR2 are MNHEY and SVGAGI. CDR3 amino acids: CASSYFAGAYEQYF. The DNA of the CDR3 is TGTGCCAGCAGTTACTTCGCGGGGGCCTACGAGCAGTACTTC.

CDR3 loop: CASSSSGQGGYGYTF. For the CDR3, the DNA is TGCGCCAGCAGCTCATCGGGACAGGGAGGCTATGGCTACACCTTC. V gene TRBV5-1 combines with J gene TRBJ1-2; TRBD1 aligns across 9 bases. V trimming: 3 bases; J trimming: 4 bases; junction bases outside the gene matches: 7. This CDR3 contains 15 residues. Looked up from germline, CDR1 is SGHRS and CDR2 is YFSETQ. Looking up the rest from reference TRBV5-1 and TRBJ1-2 gives the full variable domain: KAGVTQTPRYLIKTRGQQVTLSCSPISGHRSVSWYQQTPGQGLQFLFEYFSETQRNKGNFPGRFSGRQFSNSRSEMNVSTLELGDSALYLCASSSSGQGGYGYTFGSGTRLTVV.

This chain links TRBV5-5 with TRBJ1-2; D remains unclear. Germline V gene lookup returns CDR1 SGHKS and CDR2 YYEKEE (reference sequence). The CDR3 loop spans 13 amino acids. V lost 3 bases and J lost 2, with 8 bases in between. The CDR3 is CASSSPSNYGYTF. For the CDR3, the DNA is TGTGCCAGCAGCTCCCCGTCGAACTATGGCTACACCTTC.

This chain uses TRBV5-1 with TRBJ2-7, with 12 bases fitting TRBD1. Trimming removed 8 bases from V and 6 bases from J; junction bases left unmatched: 6. CDR3 size: 13 residues. Germline-derived CDR1 and CDR2 are SGHRS and YFSETQ. The CDR3 protein is CASQGQGAGEQYF. The DNA of the CDR3 is TGCGCCAGTCAGGGACAGGGGGCCGGCGAGCAGTACTTC.

The chain couples TRBV5-1 to TRBJ2-2; 7 bases are a match to TRBD1. The trim removed 4 bases at V and 6 bases at J, leaving 9 bases unmatched. Germline V gene data show CDR1 as SGHRS and CDR2 as YFSETQ. The length of the CDR3 is 15 residues. CDR3 region: CASSPRQGIAGELFF. For the CDR3, the DNA is TGCGCCAGCAGCCCAAGACAGGGAATCGCCGGGGAGCTGTTTTTT.

The V call is TRBV10-3, the J call TRBJ2-3; TRBD2 aligns across 7 bases. The junction had 8 bases not matched to a gene; V was cut back by 4 bases and J by 1 base. This CDR3 comprises 16 residues. Germline CDR1 and CDR2: ENHRY and SYGVKD. CDR3 sequence: CAISGGAGTRTDTQYF. DNA of the CDR3: TGTGCCATCAGTGGAGGAGCGGGAACTCGCACAGATACGCAGTATTTT.

This clone occurred once. The V gene is TRBV6-1, the J gene TRBJ2-7, with 7 bases identical to TRBD1. The germline V gene has CDR1 MNHNS and CDR2 SASEGT. V shed 5 bases and J 2 bases; nucleotides not matched to a gene: 9. The CDR3 length is 15 residues. Here the CDR3 DNA reads TGTGCCAGCAGTTTCCCCCCGACAGGGACCTACGAGCAGTACTTC. This encodes CASSFPPTGTYEQYF.

This chain joins TRBV6-1 and TRBJ1-6, with 9 positions matching TRBD1. This CDR3 comprises 15 residues. Germline V lookup: CDR1 MNHNS, CDR2 SASEGT. The V gene end was trimmed by 5 bases and the J gene end by 7 bases; junction bases not matched to a gene: 6. CDR3 amino acids: CASSLDRGGNSPLHF. The CDR3 region has the DNA TGTGCCAGCAGTTTGGACAGGGGAGGCAATTCACCCCTCCACTTT.

About this clone itself: The sample holds other DNA sequences that translate to the same CDR3. V and J are TRBV5-4 and TRBJ2-7; 13 nucleotides line up with TRBD2. Per germline, CDR1 SGHNT and CDR2 YYREEE (reference sequence). The length of the CDR3 is 14 residues. The J segment lost 7 bases and the V segment lost 3 bases, leaving 4 bases of the junction unmatched. The CDR3, as DNA: TGTGCCAGCAGCTCTGGACTAGCGGGGGTTGAGCAGTACTTC. This codes for CASSSGLAGVEQYF.

V and J are TRBV6-5 and TRBJ1-2, with a tentative D call TRBD1 (5 bases). The germline CDR1 and CDR2 sequences are MNHEY and SVGAGI. CDR3 length: 15 residues. Trimming took off 6 bases at V and 2 bases at J, with 16 bases between the two ends. The CDR3 loop reads CASSLDWRDNYGYTF. CDR3 in DNA: TGTGCCAGCAGCCTTGATTGGCGGGACAACTATGGCTACACCTTC.

This clone was found a few times. The chain is built from TRBV7-9 and TRBJ2-3; 9 nucleotides match TRBD1. This CDR3 is built from 16 residues. Unmatched junction bases numbered 8, after V lost 4 bases and J lost 3 bases. Germline V lookup: CDR1 SEHNR, CDR2 FQNEAQ (reference sequence). In DNA form, the CDR3 reads TGTGCCAGCAGCTCTATTCCGGGACAGGGTACAGATACGCAGTATTTT. This sequence encodes CASSSIPGQGTDTQYF.

The J gene is TRBJ2-3, the V gene TRBV5-1; tentatively, D is TRBD2 (5 bases). V was pared by 0 bases and J by 9 bases, with 8 bases between. In germline, CDR1 is SGHRS, CDR2 YFSETQ. The CDR3 length is 12 residues. As DNA, the CDR3 is TGCGCCAGCAGCTTGGGAGGGAACACGCAGTATTTT. Its translation: CASSLGGNTQYF.

In regard to this clone: In the same sample, other DNA sequences code for this CDR3. CDR3 nucleotide sequence: TGTGCCAGCAGCCGGACAGGGGGCACTGAAGCTTTCTTT. This gives the protein CASSRTGGTEAFF. The chain recombines TRBV6-1 with TRBJ1-1; 10 bases match TRBD1. From germline, CDR1 is MNHNS and CDR2 SASEGT. With 6 bases clipped from V and 4 bases from J, the junction kept 2 bases outside the gene matches. The CDR3 loop spans 13 amino acids.

In this sample, this clone turned up once. At one end the junction does not follow the germline gene, possibly because of a read error. The V and J genes are TRBV7-9 and TRBJ2-7; D is unclear. CDR1 and CDR2 (germline): SEHNR, FQNEAQ (reference sequence). The CDR3 length is 12 residues. CDR3 DNA: TGTTCCAGCAGCCACGACTTCTACGAGCAGTACTTC. Translating gives CSSSHDFYEQYF.

V and J are TRBV29-1 and TRBJ2-1; TRBD2 agrees at 9 bases. Losses at the gene ends were 4 bases for V and 7 bases for J; bases not matched to a gene: 8. Looked up from germline, CDR1 is SQVTM and CDR2 is ANQGSEA. The CDR3 sequence is 14 residues long. The CDR3: CSVGFRLAENEQFF. CDR3 coding DNA: TGCAGCGTTGGTTTCAGACTAGCGGAGAATGAGCAGTTCTTC.

This chain links TRBV5-4 with TRBJ1-3, with 8 bases that match TRBD1. This CDR3 is 14 amino acids long. The V gene's germline CDR1 is SGHNT and CDR2 YYREEE (reference sequence). The J segment lost 4 bases and the V segment lost 3 bases, leaving 3 bases of the junction unmatched. The CDR3 DNA sequence: TGTGCCAGCAGCTCGACAGGGGTAGGAAACACCATATATTTT. Its protein is CASSSTGVGNTIYF.

Only one count was recorded for this clone. The rearrangement uses TRBV5-1 and TRBJ2-3; a weak D match, TRBD1 (5 bases). There are 15 residues in the CDR3. Looked up from germline, CDR1 is SGHRS and CDR2 is YFSETQ. Trimming left V 0 bases short and J 1 base short, with 9 bases between. DNA of the CDR3: TGCGCCAGCAGCTTGGATGGGGCCCGCACAGATACGCAGTATTTT. Encoded protein: CASSLDGARTDTQYF.

The chain is built from TRBV10-3 and TRBJ2-7, with TRBD1 matching over 9 bases. Germline values: CDR1 ENHRY, CDR2 SYGVKD. The length of the CDR3 is 13 residues. J lost 4 bases, V lost 6 bases, and 4 bases had no gene match. CDR3 bases: TGTGCCATCAGGACCGGGACAGGGTACGAGCAGTACTTC. Encoded protein: CAIRTGTGYEQYF.

The chain employs TRBV6-6 and TRBJ2-1; 8 bases match TRBD2. V gave up 2 bases and J gave up 3 bases; unmatched junction bases: 3. Germline-derived CDR1 and CDR2 are MNHNY and SVGAGI (reference sequence). This CDR3 is built from 15 residues. The CDR3 region has the DNA TGTGCCAGCAGTTACGCGCTAGCGGGCTACAATGAGCAGTTCTTC. Translating gives CASSYALAGYNEQFF.

The chain links TRBV6-1 to TRBJ1-5; 8 bases map to TRBD1. The junction had 2 bases not matched to a gene; V was cut back by 7 bases and J by 6 bases. The CDR3 totals 12 residues. Germline lookup yields CDR1 MNHNS and CDR2 SASEGT. CDR3 in amino acids: CASMDRAQPQHF. In DNA form, the CDR3 reads TGTGCCAGCATGGACAGGGCTCAGCCCCAGCATTTT.

The chain has TRBV4-1 and TRBJ2-5, with 12 bases identical to TRBD1. V dropped 2 bases and J dropped 4; count of bases not matched to a gene: 5. The CDR3 is 16 amino acids. CDR1 is MGHRA, CDR2 YSYEKL, per germline. CDR3 in amino acids: CASSQTGTGGRETQYF. The CDR3 nucleotides read TGCGCCAGCAGCCAAACCGGGACAGGGGGCCGAGAGACCCAGTACTTC.

The chain has TRBV6-5 and TRBJ1-1; tentative D call: TRBD1 (6 bases). Trimming pared 7 bases from V and 4 bases from J, leaving 13 bases between. The CDR3 is made up of 13 amino acids. Per the germline V gene, CDR1 is MNHEY and CDR2 is SVGAGI. CDR3 DNA sequence: TGTGCCAGCATTACAGGGTTCAGCACTGAAGCTTTCTTT. Translation gives CASITGFSTEAFF.